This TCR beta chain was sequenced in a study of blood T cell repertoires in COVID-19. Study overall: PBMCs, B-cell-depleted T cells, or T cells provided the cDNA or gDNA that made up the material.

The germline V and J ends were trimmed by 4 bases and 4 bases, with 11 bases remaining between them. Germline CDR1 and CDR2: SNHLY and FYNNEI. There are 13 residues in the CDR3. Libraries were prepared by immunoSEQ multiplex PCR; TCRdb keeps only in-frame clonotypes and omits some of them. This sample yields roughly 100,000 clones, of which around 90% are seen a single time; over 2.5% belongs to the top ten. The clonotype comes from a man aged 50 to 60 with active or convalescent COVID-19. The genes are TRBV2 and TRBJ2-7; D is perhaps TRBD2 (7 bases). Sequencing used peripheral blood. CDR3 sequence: CASSGGGSYEQYF. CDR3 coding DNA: TGTGCCAGCAGTGGGGGGGGCAGTTACGAGCAGTACTTC. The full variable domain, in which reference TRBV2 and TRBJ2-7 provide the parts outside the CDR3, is EPEVTQTPSHQVTQMGQEVILRCVPISNHLYFYWYRQILGQKVEFLVSFYNNEISEKSEIFDDQFSVERPDGSNFTLKIRSTKLEDSAMYFCASSGGGSYEQYFGPGTRLTVT.